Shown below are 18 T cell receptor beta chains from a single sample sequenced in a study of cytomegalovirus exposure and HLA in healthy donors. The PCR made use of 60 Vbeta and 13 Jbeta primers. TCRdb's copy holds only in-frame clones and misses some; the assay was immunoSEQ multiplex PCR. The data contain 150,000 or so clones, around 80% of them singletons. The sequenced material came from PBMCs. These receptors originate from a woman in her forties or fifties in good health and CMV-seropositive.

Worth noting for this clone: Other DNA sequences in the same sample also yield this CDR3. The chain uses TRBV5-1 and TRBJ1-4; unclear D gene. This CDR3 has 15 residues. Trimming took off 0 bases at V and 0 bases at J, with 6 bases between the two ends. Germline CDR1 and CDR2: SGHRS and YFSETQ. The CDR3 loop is CASSLGPATNEKLFF. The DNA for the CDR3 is TGCGCCAGCAGCTTGGGGCCAGCAACTAATGAAAAACTGTTTTTT.

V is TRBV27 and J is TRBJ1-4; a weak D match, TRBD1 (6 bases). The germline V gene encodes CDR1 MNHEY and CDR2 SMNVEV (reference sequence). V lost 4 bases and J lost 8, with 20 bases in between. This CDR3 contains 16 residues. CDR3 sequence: CASSSQPPPTGEKLFF. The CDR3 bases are TGTGCCAGCAGTTCTCAGCCCCCTCCCACAGGGGAAAAACTGTTTTTT.

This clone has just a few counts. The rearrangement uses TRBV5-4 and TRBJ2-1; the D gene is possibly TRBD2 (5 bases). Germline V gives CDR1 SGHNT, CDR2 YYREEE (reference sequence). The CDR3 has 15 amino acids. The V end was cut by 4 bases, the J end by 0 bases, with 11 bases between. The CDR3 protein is CASSPLGVSYNEQFF. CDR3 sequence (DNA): TGTGCCAGCAGCCCCCTCGGGGTCTCCTACAATGAGCAGTTCTTC. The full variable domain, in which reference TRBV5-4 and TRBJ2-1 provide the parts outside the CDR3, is ETGVTQSPTHLIKTRGQQVTLRCSSQSGHNTVSWYQQALGQGPQFIFQYYREEENGRGNFPPRFSGLQFPNYSSELNVNALELDDSALYLCASSPLGVSYNEQFFGPGTRLTVL.

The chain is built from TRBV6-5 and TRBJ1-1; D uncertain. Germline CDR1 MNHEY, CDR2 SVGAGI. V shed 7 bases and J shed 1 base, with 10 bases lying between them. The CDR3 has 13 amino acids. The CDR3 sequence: CASNPRRNTEAFF. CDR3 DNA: TGTGCCAGCAACCCGCGGAGGAACACTGAAGCTTTCTTT.

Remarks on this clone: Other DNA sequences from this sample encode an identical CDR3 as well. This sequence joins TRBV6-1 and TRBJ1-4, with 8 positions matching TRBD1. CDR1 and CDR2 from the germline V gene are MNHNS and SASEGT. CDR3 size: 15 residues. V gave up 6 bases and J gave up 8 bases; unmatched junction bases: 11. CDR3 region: CASSLNRDRSEKLFF. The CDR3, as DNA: TGTGCCAGCAGCCTAAACCGGGACAGGTCAGAAAAACTGTTTTTT.

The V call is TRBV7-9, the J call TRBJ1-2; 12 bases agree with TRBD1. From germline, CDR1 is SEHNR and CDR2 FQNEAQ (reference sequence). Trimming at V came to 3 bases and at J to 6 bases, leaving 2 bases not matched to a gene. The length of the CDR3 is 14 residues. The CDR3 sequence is CASSLGTGGNGYTF. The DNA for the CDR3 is TGTGCCAGCAGCTTGGGGACAGGGGGCAATGGCTACACCTTC.

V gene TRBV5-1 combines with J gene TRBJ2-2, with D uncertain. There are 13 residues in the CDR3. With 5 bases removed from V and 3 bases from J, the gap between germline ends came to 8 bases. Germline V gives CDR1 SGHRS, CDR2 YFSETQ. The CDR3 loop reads CASRNLDTGELFF. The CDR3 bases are TGCGCCAGCAGGAACCTAGACACCGGGGAGCTGTTTTTT. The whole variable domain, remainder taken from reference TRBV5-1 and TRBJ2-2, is KAGVTQTPRYLIKTRGQQVTLSCSPISGHRSVSWYQQTPGQGLQFLFEYFSETQRNKGNFPGRFSGRQFSNSRSEMNVSTLELGDSALYLCASRNLDTGELFFGEGSRLTVL.

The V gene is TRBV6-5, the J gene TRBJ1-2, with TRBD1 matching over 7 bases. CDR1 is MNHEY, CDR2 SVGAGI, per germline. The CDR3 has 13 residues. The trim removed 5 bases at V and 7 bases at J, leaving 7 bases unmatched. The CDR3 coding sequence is TGTGCCAGCAGTACGACAGGGCCCGGTGGCTACACCTTC. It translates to CASSTTGPGGYTF.

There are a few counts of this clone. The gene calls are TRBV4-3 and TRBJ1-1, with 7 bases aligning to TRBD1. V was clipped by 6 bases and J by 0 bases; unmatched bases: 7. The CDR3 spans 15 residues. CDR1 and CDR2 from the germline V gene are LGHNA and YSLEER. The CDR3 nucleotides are TGCGCCAGCAGTCGGGACAGCTCCATGAACACTGAAGCTTTCTTT. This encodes CASSRDSSMNTEAFF.

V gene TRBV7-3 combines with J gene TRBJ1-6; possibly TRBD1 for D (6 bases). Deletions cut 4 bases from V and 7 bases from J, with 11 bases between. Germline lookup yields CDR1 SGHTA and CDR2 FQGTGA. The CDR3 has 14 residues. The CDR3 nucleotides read TGTGCCAGCAGCTCAGGGGTCGGGAATTCACCCCTCCACTTT. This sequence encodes CASSSGVGNSPLHF.

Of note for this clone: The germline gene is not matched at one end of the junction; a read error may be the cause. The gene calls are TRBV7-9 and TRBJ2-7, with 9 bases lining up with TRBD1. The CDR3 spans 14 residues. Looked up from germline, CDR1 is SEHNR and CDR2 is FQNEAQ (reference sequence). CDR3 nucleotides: TGTTCCAGCAGCTTCTTCGACAGGGGGAGGGAGCAGTACTTC. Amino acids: CSSSFFDRGREQYF.

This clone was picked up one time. The CDR3 here is CASRTRRRENQPQHF. CDR3 coding DNA: TGTGCCAGCAGGACTAGGCGACGGGAAAATCAGCCCCAGCATTTT. The chain combines TRBV28 with TRBJ1-5; D not resolved. This CDR3 has 15 amino acids. CDR1 MDHEN and CDR2 SYDVKM come from the germline V gene. V shed 6 bases and J shed 4 bases, with 16 bases lying between them.

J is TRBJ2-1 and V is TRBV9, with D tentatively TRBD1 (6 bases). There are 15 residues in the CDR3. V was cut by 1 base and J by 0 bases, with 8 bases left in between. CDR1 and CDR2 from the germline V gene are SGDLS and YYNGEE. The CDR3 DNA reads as TGTGCCAGCAGCGTAACAGGGAGCTCCTACAATGAGCAGTTCTTC. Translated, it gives CASSVTGSSYNEQFF.

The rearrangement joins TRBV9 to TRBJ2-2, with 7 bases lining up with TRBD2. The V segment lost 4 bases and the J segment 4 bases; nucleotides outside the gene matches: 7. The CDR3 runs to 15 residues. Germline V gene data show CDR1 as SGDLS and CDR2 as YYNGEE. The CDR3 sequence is CASSTQSGTTGELFF. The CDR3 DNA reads TGTGCCAGCAGCACCCAGAGCGGGACCACCGGGGAGCTGTTTTTT.

The CDR3 sequence: CASSPDRVREKLFF. The CDR3 region has the DNA TGTGCCAGCTCACCAGACAGGGTGCGGGAAAAACTGTTTTTT. V gene TRBV18 combines with J gene TRBJ1-4; 7 bases line up with TRBD1. This CDR3 comprises 14 residues. Germline V gene sequence: CDR1 KGHSH, CDR2 LQKENI. V shed 2 bases, J shed 8 bases, and the junction held 5 bases outside the gene matches.

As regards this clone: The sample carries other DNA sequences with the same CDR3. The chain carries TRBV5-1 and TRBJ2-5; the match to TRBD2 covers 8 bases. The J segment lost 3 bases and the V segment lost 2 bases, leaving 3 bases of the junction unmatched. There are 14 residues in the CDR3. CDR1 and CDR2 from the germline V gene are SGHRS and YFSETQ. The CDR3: CASSLAGAEETQYF. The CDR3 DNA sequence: TGCGCCAGCAGCTTAGCGGGGGCGGAAGAGACCCAGTACTTC.

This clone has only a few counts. The CDR3 loop reads CASSSQGLDGYTF. The DNA of the CDR3 is TGTGCCAGCAGTTCACAGGGGCTAGATGGCTACACCTTC. V and J are TRBV6-5 and TRBJ1-2; 7 bases are a match to TRBD1. CDR3 length: 13 residues. V shed 4 bases and J 6 bases; nucleotides not matched to a gene: 5. In germline, CDR1 is MNHEY, CDR2 SVGAGI.

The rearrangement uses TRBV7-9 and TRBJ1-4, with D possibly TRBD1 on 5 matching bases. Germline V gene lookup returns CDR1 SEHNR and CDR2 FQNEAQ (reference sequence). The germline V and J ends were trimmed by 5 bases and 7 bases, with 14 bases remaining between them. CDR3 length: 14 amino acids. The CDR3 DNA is TGTGCCAGCAGCCGGGACGGGAGAAGTGAAAAACTGTTTTTT. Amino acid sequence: CASSRDGRSEKLFF.